The clone carrying this TCR beta chain is judged medium-sized. Antigen: not known. With the Oncomine TCR Beta short-read assay, DNA from cultured CD4+ T cells was sequenced. Cultured CD4+ T cells yielded the extracted genomic DNA. Each CDR3 protein gets one entry after TCRdb re-called the PCR reads with MiXCR. The data show about 15,000 distinct CDR3 sequences, around half seen once. J gave up 1 base and V 0 bases, and 6 bases lay outside the gene matches. This CDR3 has 17 residues. In germline, CDR1 is SGHNT, CDR2 YENEEA. The data were obtained in a study of vaccination and CD4 T cells after COVID-19. Study overall: Convalescent persons amounted to six males plus four females, two of whom were Hispanic. Once diagnosed, patients had post-COVID samples drawn a median approximately 100 days later (range 35 to 161).

Specified treatment: roughly 11-day PBMC culture with coronavirus spike peptide pools or control peptides (ViraFEST assay). Peptide pool stimulation in ViraFEST expanded antigen-specific T cells, whose TCRs were then sequenced. Sequenced input: CD4+ T cells from blood, cultured in vitro. This clonotype was sampled from a human donor who had recovered from COVID-19. This sequence joins TRBV11-3 and TRBJ2-5, with 9 bases that match TRBD2. The CDR3 DNA is TGTGCCAGCAGCTTAGACCAACTAGCGGGCATCCAAGAGACCCAGTACTTC. Amino acid sequence: CASSLDQLAGIQETQYF. Using reference TRBV11-3 and TRBJ2-5 for the parts outside the CDR3, the full variable domain is EAGVVQSPRYKIIEKKQPVAFWCNPISGHNTLYWYLQNLGQGPELLIRYENEEAVDDSQLPKDRFSAERLKGVDSTLKIQPAELGDSAVYLCASSLDQLAGIQETQYFGPGTRLLVL.